These 7 T cell receptor beta chains came from one sample sequenced in a study of blood T cell repertoires in COVID-19. Assay: immunoSEQ multiplex PCR; the TCRdb copy retains only in-frame clones and omits some. The sample includes about 320,000 clones, about four fifths of them seen just once. Specimen: peripheral blood. These receptors originate from a woman in her forties or fifties with acute or convalescent COVID-19.

The chain joins TRBV5-5 to TRBJ2-7; D may be TRBD2 (6 bases). The germline CDR1 and CDR2 sequences are SGHKS and YYEKEE (reference sequence). Trimming left V 1 base short and J 3 bases short, with 11 bases between. The CDR3 has 14 residues. CDR3 in amino acids: CASSLIISGYEQYV. CDR3 sequence (DNA): TGTGCCAGCAGCTTGATTATTAGCGGCTACGAGCAGTACGTC.

In its sample, this clone was seen once. The chain uses TRBV7-9 and TRBJ2-3; a weak D match, TRBD1 (6 bases). CDR1 is SEHNR and CDR2 is FQNEAQ in the germline V gene (reference sequence). V was cut by 4 bases and J by 4 bases, with 12 bases left in between. This CDR3 has 14 residues. For the CDR3, the DNA is TGTGCCAGCAGCTCAGCGTCAGGGGCAGATACGCAGTATTTT. Amino acid sequence: CASSSASGADTQYF.

CDR3 protein: CASSIDQGWGGTEAFF. CDR3 DNA sequence: TGTGCCAGTAGTATAGACCAAGGATGGGGGGGCACTGAAGCTTTCTTT. The chain links TRBV19 to TRBJ1-1, with D perhaps TRBD1 (5 bases). There are 16 residues in the CDR3. V was pared by 0 bases and J by 4 bases, with 15 bases between. Germline CDR1 reads LNHDA; CDR2 reads SQIVND (reference sequence).

The V gene is TRBV5-4, the J gene TRBJ2-1, with 7 bases that match TRBD1. The V segment lost 4 bases and the J segment 5 bases; nucleotides outside the gene matches: 3. The CDR3 consists of 13 residues. CDR1 and CDR2 (germline): SGHNT, YYREEE (reference sequence). CDR3 sequence: CASSRDRNNEQFF. Here the CDR3 DNA reads TGTGCCAGCAGCAGGGACAGAAACAATGAGCAGTTCTTC. The full variable domain, with the rest looked up from reference TRBV5-4 and TRBJ2-1, is ETGVTQSPTHLIKTRGQQVTLRCSSQSGHNTVSWYQQALGQGPQFIFQYYREEENGRGNFPPRFSGLQFPNYSSELNVNALELDDSALYLCASSRDRNNEQFFGPGTRLTVL.

V and J are TRBV5-1 and TRBJ1-1; tentatively, D is TRBD1 (5 bases). The CDR3 is 13 amino acids. Trimming cost V 6 bases and J 3 bases, with 12 bases left between them. Germline-derived CDR1 and CDR2 are SGHRS and YFSETQ. CDR3 DNA sequence: TGCGCCAGCACGGGTAAAGGGGACACTGAAGCTTTCTTT. It yields the protein CASTGKGDTEAFF.

This clone came up once. The chain joins TRBV7-9 to TRBJ1-5; weak D call: TRBD1 (5 bases). The ends were cut back, 4 bases at V and 15 bases at J, with 16 bases in the middle. There are 12 residues in the CDR3. Per germline, CDR1 SEHNR and CDR2 FQNEAQ (reference sequence). DNA of the CDR3: TGTGCCAGCAGCTCAGGGTCCGGGCACTCGCATTTT. Its translation is CASSSGSGHSHF.

The chain recombines TRBV3-1 (or the pseudogene TRBV3-2) with TRBJ1-1; perhaps TRBD1 as D (5 bases). The V gene's germline CDR1 is LGHDT and CDR2 YNNKEL (reference sequence). V shed 5 bases and J shed 6 bases, with 10 bases lying between them. The CDR3 is made up of 12 amino acids. CDR3 nucleotide sequence: TGTGCCAGCAGCTCCGAGACAGCTGAAGCTTTCTTT. It codes for CASSSETAEAFF.